A selection of T cell receptor beta chains follows, all from one sample in a study of blood T cell repertoires in COVID-19. Sequencing was performed with immunoSEQ multiplex PCR; in TCRdb, only in-frame clones are kept and a portion is missing. The profile shows roughly 100,000 clones, approximately 70% of them singletons. Source material: peripheral blood. Receptor source: an elderly man with acute or convalescent COVID-19. Each CDR3 is given with its conserved first and last residue. The order of the fields is V gene, J gene, clone size, D gene, CDR3 protein, CDR3 DNA. A D gene is named only where the DNA matches it firmly. Expanded clones are given a class, and other clones once, few, many or no size at all.

TRBV6-2/TRBV6-3	TRBJ2-7	many	.	CASSSSPLSYEQYF	TGTGCCAGCAGTTCCAGTCCGCTGTCCTACGAGCAGTACTTC
TRBV6-2/TRBV6-3	TRBJ1-1	few	.	CASSYNPGGLNTEAFF	TGTGCCAGCAGTTATAATCCCGGGGGATTGAACACTGAAGCTTTCTTT
TRBV2	TRBJ1-5	.	TRBD1	CASSEAEGQGGHF	TGTGCCAGCAGTGAAGCGGAAGGACAGGGGGGGCATTTT
TRBV28	TRBJ1-3	.	.	CASSLGAGTRRNTIYF	TGTGCCAGCAGTCTGGGGGCAGGAACTCGCCGAAACACCATATATTTT
TRBV30	TRBJ1-3	.	.	CAWSGTQPGNTIYF	TGTGCCTGGAGTGGAACACAGCCTGGAAACACCATATATTTT
TRBV4-3	TRBJ2-3	.	.	CASSFSDSSPQYF	TGCGCCAGCAGCTTTTCGGACAGTTCACCGCAGTATTTT
TRBV7-2	TRBJ2-7	.	.	CASSPDQTAGEQYF	TGTGCCAGCAGCCCGGACCAGACGGCGGGAGAGCAGTACTTC
TRBV19	TRBJ1-2	.	TRBD1	CASRPPGQGSAGYTF	TGTGCCAGTAGACCCCCTGGACAGGGATCCGCTGGCTACACCTTC
TRBV30	TRBJ1-5	.	.	CAWSRGGGGQPQHF	TGTGCCTGGAGTAGAGGGGGAGGGGGTCAGCCCCAGCATTTT
TRBV5-8	TRBJ1-6	.	.	CASSLPGEWDSPLHF	TGTGCCAGCAGCTTGCCCGGGGAGTGGGATTCACCCCTCCACTTT
TRBV24-1	TRBJ2-3	once	TRBD2	CATKGTSVADTQYF	TGTGCCACCAAGGGGACTAGCGTAGCAGATACGCAGTATTTT
TRBV7-2	TRBJ2-2	.	.	CASSLEGINTGELFF	TGTGCCAGCAGCTTGGAGGGGATTAACACCGGGGAGCTGTTTTTT
TRBV4-1	TRBJ1-5	.	TRBD1	CASSPWTGNSNQPQHF	TGCGCCAGCAGCCCCTGGACAGGGAATAGCAATCAGCCCCAGCATTTT
TRBV15	TRBJ2-5	once	TRBD1	CATSPTPGTVPISQYF	TGTGCCACCAGCCCTACTCCCGGGACAGTACCTATCAGCCAGTACTTC
TRBV27	TRBJ2-4	.	TRBD1	CASSSRDRVNIQYF	TGTGCCAGCAGTTCCCGGGACAGGGTCAACATTCAGTACTTC
TRBV6-2/TRBV6-3	TRBJ2-1	.	TRBD2	CASSLRGLGLAGFTNEQFF	TGTGCCAGCAGTTTACGGGGGTTGGGACTAGCGGGGTTTACGAATGAGCAGTTCTTC
TRBV5-5	TRBJ2-3	.	.	CASSPTDYPTDTQYF	TGTGCCAGCAGCCCGACCGACTACCCCACAGATACGCAGTATTTT
TRBV6-2/TRBV6-3	TRBJ2-4	.	TRBD2	CASSYSMRTSGRFGDIQYF	TGTGCCAGCAGTTACTCGATGCGGACTAGCGGGAGATTTGGGGACATTCAGTACTTC
TRBV15	TRBJ1-3	few	.	CATSREGGLLSGNTIYF	TGTGCCACCAGCAGAGAGGGGGGACTGCTCTCTGGAAACACCATATATTTT
TRBV15	TRBJ2-7	few	TRBD2	CASMWTSGHYEQYF	TGTGCCTCCATGTGGACTAGCGGGCACTACGAGCAGTACTTC
TRBV28	TRBJ2-1	.	TRBD2	CASSLGGRAGNEQFF	TGTGCCAGCAGTTTAGGGGGGAGGGCCGGTAATGAGCAGTTCTTC
TRBV6-2/TRBV6-3	TRBJ2-1	.	.	CASSYGLERAYNEQFF	TGTGCCAGCAGTTACGGTCTGGAGCGGGCCTACAATGAGCAGTTCTTC
TRBV7-9	TRBJ2-3	.	.	CASSLVYTRGGGTQYF	TGTGCCAGCAGCTTAGTATACACGCGCGGAGGGGGCACGCAGTATTTT
TRBV29-1	TRBJ1-2	few	.	CSVTKDAARRYGYTF	TGCAGCGTTACAAAAGACGCCGCGAGGCGTTATGGCTACACCTTC
TRBV6-2/TRBV6-3	TRBJ1-2	.	.	CASSYRAGAPGYGYTF	TGTGCCAGCAGTTACAGGGCAGGGGCGCCGGGATATGGCTACACCTTC
TRBV24-1	TRBJ2-7	.	.	CATSDLTSPKYF	TGTGCCACCAGTGACCTGACAAGTCCCAAGTACTTC
TRBV5-1	TRBJ1-4	.	.	CASSLVPGGINEKLFF	TGCGCCAGCAGCTTGGTTCCTGGGGGGATAAATGAAAAACTGTTTTTT
TRBV29-1	TRBJ2-3	.	.	CSVEDQGRHTDTQYF	TGCAGCGTTGAAGATCAGGGGCGGCACACAGATACGCAGTATTTT
TRBV28	TRBJ1-5	.	.	CASIPIQGNQPQHF	TGTGCCAGCATACCTATTCAGGGGAACCAGCCCCAGCATTTT
TRBV5-1	TRBJ2-1	.	.	CASSLTVSSYNEQFF	TGCGCCAGCAGCTTGACAGTGAGCTCCTACAATGAGCAGTTCTTC
TRBV7-2	TRBJ2-5	.	.	CASSSAYGGIQETQYF	TGTGCCAGCAGCTCCGCTTACGGCGGCATCCAAGAGACCCAGTACTTC
TRBV30	TRBJ2-7	once	.	CAWSGGTYEQYF	TGTGCCTGGAGTGGAGGGACCTACGAGCAGTACTTC
TRBV28	TRBJ1-5	.	TRBD1	CASSFYQGASNQPQHF	TGTGCCAGCAGTTTCTACCAGGGGGCTAGCAATCAGCCCCAGCATTTT
TRBV3-1/TRBV3-2	TRBJ2-3	.	TRBD2	CASSQGFPGLAGGADTQYF	TGTGCCAGCAGCCAAGGATTCCCGGGACTAGCGGGAGGGGCAGATACGCAGTATTTT
TRBV4-3	TRBJ2-1	medium-sized	.	CASSPEGEEQFF	TGCGCCAGCAGCCCCGAGGGGGAGGAGCAGTTCTTC
TRBV28	TRBJ2-5	.	TRBD1	CASSTADRGFAETQYF	TGTGCCAGCAGCACCGCGGACAGGGGATTCGCAGAGACCCAGTACTTC
TRBV7-9	TRBJ2-5	.	TRBD1	CASSRRDRGNQETQYF	TGTGCCAGCAGCCGCCGGGACAGGGGCAACCAAGAGACCCAGTACTTC
TRBV2	TRBJ2-3	.	.	CASNSDSRTDTQYF	TGTGCCAGCAATTCGGACAGTCGCACAGATACGCAGTATTTT
TRBV6-5	TRBJ2-2	.	.	CASDLRPNTGELFF	TGTGCCAGCGATCTGAGGCCGAACACCGGGGAGCTGTTTTTT
TRBV11-1	TRBJ2-1	.	TRBD2	CASSFIDGRVNEQFF	TGTGCCAGCAGCTTTATCGACGGGAGGGTGAATGAGCAGTTCTTC
TRBV19	TRBJ2-7	.	.	CASSTNRVPSYEQYF	TGTGCCAGTAGTACCAACAGGGTTCCCTCCTACGAGCAGTACTTC
TRBV6-6	TRBJ2-7	.	TRBD2	CASSYPSGSYEQYF	TGTGCCAGCAGCTACCCTAGCGGGAGCTACGAGCAGTACTTC
TRBV4-1	TRBJ2-3	once	TRBD1	CASSQGLRQGFYTQYF	TGCGCCAGCAGCCAAGGCTTGAGACAGGGCTTTTATACGCAGTATTTT
TRBV10-3	TRBJ2-3	many	.	CAISDWQTSTDTQYF	TGTGCCATCAGTGATTGGCAGACTAGCACAGATACGCAGTATTTT
TRBV19	TRBJ2-1	.	TRBD2	CASTKREGVEQFF	TGTGCCAGTACTAAGCGGGAGGGAGTTGAGCAGTTCTTC
TRBV9	TRBJ2-2	many	.	CASSVRAANTGELFF	TGTGCCAGCAGCGTCAGGGCCGCGAACACCGGGGAGCTGTTTTTT
TRBV11-2	TRBJ2-1	.	.	CASSLVGMGGEQFF	TGTGCCAGCAGCTTAGTCGGGATGGGAGGTGAGCAGTTCTTC
TRBV7-7	TRBJ2-5	.	TRBD1	CASSQDRKETQYF	TGTGCCAGCAGCCAGGACAGGAAAGAGACCCAGTACTTC
TRBV2	TRBJ1-6	.	.	CASSEARTGGVNSPLHF	TGTGCCAGCAGTGAAGCGCGGACGGGAGGAGTTAATTCACCCCTCCACTTT
TRBV6-5	TRBJ2-1	few	TRBD2	CASSPMREGDEQFF	TGTGCCAGCAGCCCCATGAGGGAGGGAGATGAGCAGTTCTTC
TRBV29-1	TRBJ2-5	.	TRBD2	CSVEGPSGSPETQYF	TGCAGCGTTGAAGGACCTAGCGGGAGTCCAGAGACCCAGTACTTC
TRBV5-1	TRBJ2-7	.	TRBD1	CASSLSSSGTGAYEQYF	TGCGCCAGCAGCTTGTCCTCTTCCGGGACAGGGGCCTACGAGCAGTACTTC
TRBV29-1	TRBJ2-3	.	.	CSVASGTDTQYF	TGCAGCGTCGCATCGGGCACAGATACGCAGTATTTT
TRBV7-6	TRBJ2-1	.	TRBD2	CASSWGSSGSSYNEQFF	TGTGCCAGCAGCTGGGGGTCTAGCGGGAGCTCCTACAATGAGCAGTTCTTC
TRBV19	TRBJ2-1	.	.	CASSARDEQFF	TGTGCCAGTAGTGCTCGGGATGAGCAGTTCTTC